One sample yielded the 21 T cell receptor beta chains listed below, sequenced in a study of blood T cell repertoires in COVID-19. Here immunoSEQ multiplex PCR was the method, and the copy in TCRdb shows in-frame clones only, minus some. The data show approximately 150,000 clones, about 85% seen once. Source material: peripheral blood. All receptors come from a human donor in a cohort sampled during active COVID-19.

The chain employs TRBV3-1 (or the pseudogene TRBV3-2) and TRBJ1-1, with D unclear. This CDR3 spans 15 amino acids. The V end was cut by 4 bases, the J end by 1 base, with 13 bases between. Germline CDR1 reads LGHDT; CDR2 reads YNNKEL (reference sequence). The CDR3 loop is CASSRSRGGNTEAFF. The CDR3 DNA follows: TGTGCCAGCAGCCGCTCGCGTGGCGGGAACACTGAAGCTTTCTTT.

The chain carries TRBV4-1 and TRBJ2-3; 10 nucleotides match TRBD2. The CDR3 covers 18 residues. The V and J ends lost 1 base and 4 bases, in that order; junction bases with no gene match: 11. Germline assignment: CDR1 MGHRA and CDR2 YSYEKL. The CDR3 nucleotides read TGCGCCAGCAGCCAAGGGCCTATGGTAGCGGGGGGTGCAGATACGCAGTATTTT. Amino acids: CASSQGPMVAGGADTQYF.

This chain uses TRBV6-6 with TRBJ2-1; D is uncertain. The CDR3 length is 16 residues. Per the germline V gene, CDR1 is MNHNY and CDR2 is SVGAGI (reference sequence). V was pared by 7 bases and J by 2 bases, with 18 bases between. CDR3: CASMLPLGFAYNEQFF. The CDR3 coding sequence is TGTGCCAGCATGCTACCACTGGGCTTTGCCTACAATGAGCAGTTCTTC.

The chain combines TRBV19 with TRBJ1-6, with 7 bases lining up with TRBD1. This CDR3 spans 15 amino acids. Losses at the gene ends were 3 bases for V and 7 bases for J; bases not matched to a gene: 6. The germline gives CDR1 LNHDA, CDR2 SQIVND (reference sequence). The CDR3 sequence: CASSIEGAWNSPLHF. CDR3 DNA: TGTGCCAGTAGTATTGAGGGGGCCTGGAATTCACCCCTCCACTTT.

This clone was seen a single time. The chain is built from TRBV18 and TRBJ1-1, with a tentative D call TRBD1 (6 bases). With 2 bases removed from V and 11 bases from J, the gap between germline ends came to 12 bases. Germline V lookup: CDR1 KGHSH, CDR2 LQKENI. CDR3 size: 12 residues. The CDR3 coding sequence is TGTGCCAGCTCACCATTGGGGGCGCGGGCTTTCTTT. It translates to CASSPLGARAFF. Drawing the rest from reference TRBV18 and TRBJ1-1, the complete variable domain is NAGVMQNPRHLVRRRGQEARLRCSPMKGHSHVYWYRQLPEEGLKFMVYLQKENIIDESGMPKERFSAEFPKEGPSILRIQQVVRGDSAAYFCASSPLGARAFFGQGTRLTVV.

The rearrangement links TRBV5-8 to TRBJ1-5, with no clear D. V gave up 0 bases and J gave up 5 bases, with 9 bases separating them. Germline CDR1 SGHTS, CDR2 YDEGEE. The CDR3 is 14 residues long. CDR3 in DNA: TGTGCCAGCAGCTTGGAGACGAGGGATCAGCCCCAGCATTTT. Translation: CASSLETRDQPQHF.

The chain carries TRBV5-1 and TRBJ2-7, with 7 bases that match TRBD1. Unmatched junction bases numbered 8, after V lost 3 bases and J lost 5 bases. Germline V gene sequence: CDR1 SGHRS, CDR2 YFSETQ. This CDR3 contains 14 residues. The CDR3 here is CASSWTGTEDEQYF. The CDR3 DNA reads as TGCGCCAGCAGCTGGACAGGCACTGAGGACGAGCAGTACTTC.

The chain links TRBV28 to TRBJ2-7, with D possibly being TRBD1 (5 bases). This CDR3 contains 12 residues. V was trimmed by 2 bases and J by 4 bases, leaving 6 bases between them. Germline values: CDR1 MDHEN, CDR2 SYDVKM. CDR3 DNA: TGTGCCAGCAGTTTACAGGGTTACGAGCAGTACTTC. The encoded protein is CASSLQGYEQYF.

J is TRBJ2-1 and V is TRBV27, with a tentative D call TRBD2 (6 bases). CDR1 is MNHEY, CDR2 SMNVEV, per germline (reference sequence). V lost 3 bases and J 6 bases, leaving 15 bases between the germline ends. This CDR3 is 15 amino acids long. CDR3 nucleotides: TGTGCCAGCAGTTTTCGGGAGCTGAGGGGCAATGAGCAGTTCTTC. Encoded protein: CASSFRELRGNEQFF.

This clone turned up a few times. The rearrangement joins TRBV4-2 to TRBJ1-5; weak D call: TRBD1 (5 bases). There are 15 residues in the CDR3. V gave up 0 bases and J gave up 2 bases, with 8 bases separating them. Germline-derived CDR1 and CDR2 are LGHNA and YNFKEQ. The chain's CDR3 is CASSQDRVGNQPQHF. CDR3 DNA sequence: TGTGCCAGCAGCCAAGACAGGGTTGGCAATCAGCCCCAGCATTTT.

The V gene is TRBV11-3, the J gene TRBJ2-1; 12 nucleotides line up with TRBD2. The V and J ends lost 1 base and 10 bases, in that order; junction bases with no gene match: 5. CDR3 length equals 15 residues. Germline loops: CDR1 SGHNT, CDR2 YENEEA. The CDR3 protein is CASSLGLAGVPEQFF. DNA of the CDR3: TGTGCCAGCAGCTTAGGACTAGCGGGAGTCCCCGAGCAGTTCTTC.

The sample holds one count of this clone. The V and J genes are TRBV19 and TRBJ1-4; D remains unclear. Germline-derived CDR1 and CDR2 are LNHDA and SQIVND (reference sequence). CDR3 size: 12 residues. The CDR3 loop reads CASGRVREKLFF. As DNA, the CDR3 is TGTGCGAGTGGGAGGGTGAGAGAAAAACTGTTTTTT. The entire variable domain, with the rest obtained from reference TRBV19 and TRBJ1-4, is as follows: DGGITQSPKYLFRKEGQNVTLSCEQNLNHDAMYWYRQDPGQGLRLIYYSQIVNDFQKGDIAEGYSVSREKKESFPLTVTSAQKNPTAFYLCASGRVREKLFFGSGTQLSVL.

CDR3: CASSRGITGGEISGELFF. CDR3 coding DNA: TGTGCCAGCAGCCGGGGTATTACAGGGGGCGAAATTAGCGGGGAGCTGTTTTTT. The chain uses TRBV11-2 and TRBJ2-2, with TRBD1 matching 9 bases. Germline V lookup: CDR1 SGHAT, CDR2 FQNNGV. The CDR3 spans 18 residues. Losses at the gene ends were 5 bases for V and 7 bases for J; bases not matched to a gene: 17.

J is TRBJ1-4 and V is TRBV5-1; 9 bases map to TRBD1. The CDR3 runs 15 residues. CDR1 and CDR2 from the germline V gene are SGHRS and YFSETQ. V lost 4 bases and J lost 3; bases outside the gene matches: 4. The CDR3 sequence is CASSTRTGANEKLFF. CDR3 coding DNA: TGCGCCAGCAGCACTCGGACAGGGGCTAATGAAAAACTGTTTTTT. The variable domain in full, with the rest retrieved from reference TRBV5-1 and TRBJ1-4, is KAGVTQTPRYLIKTRGQQVTLSCSPISGHRSVSWYQQTPGQGLQFLFEYFSETQRNKGNFPGRFSGRQFSNSRSEMNVSTLELGDSALYLCASSTRTGANEKLFFGSGTQLSVL.

The chain carries TRBV5-4 and TRBJ1-1, with D tentatively TRBD1 (6 bases). Trimming took off 10 bases at V and 8 bases at J, with 24 bases between the two ends. Germline loops: CDR1 SGHNT, CDR2 YYREEE (reference sequence). The CDR3 runs to 14 residues. The chain's CDR3 is CAAGAAAAPREAFF. The CDR3 bases are TGTGCCGCGGGGGCAGCTGCTGCTCCTAGAGAAGCTTTCTTT.

The DNA of the CDR3 is TGTGCCAGCAGGGCTAGCGGGACTGAGACCCAGTACTTC. It codes for CASRASGTETQYF. V and J are TRBV12-3 or TRBV12-4 and TRBJ2-5, with 9 bases identical to TRBD2. The CDR3 covers 13 residues. Losses at the gene ends were 6 bases for V and 5 bases for J; bases not matched to a gene: 4.

This rearrangement joins TRBV5-1 to TRBJ1-1, with a tentative D call TRBD1 (5 bases). The V end was cut by 5 bases, the J end by 1 base, with 21 bases between. The CDR3 runs to 17 residues. CDR1 is SGHRS, CDR2 YFSETQ, per germline. The CDR3 bases are TGCGCCAGCAGTTCAGACCCAGGGAAACCCCCGAACACTGAAGCTTTCTTT. Amino acids: CASSSDPGKPPNTEAFF. The full variable domain, with the rest looked up from reference TRBV5-1 and TRBJ1-1, is KAGVTQTPRYLIKTRGQQVTLSCSPISGHRSVSWYQQTPGQGLQFLFEYFSETQRNKGNFPGRFSGRQFSNSRSEMNVSTLELGDSALYLCASSSDPGKPPNTEAFFGQGTRLTVV.

The CDR3 DNA reads TGTGCCAGCAGTGGGGTCAGGGTAGAGACCCAGTACTTC. Its protein is CASSGVRVETQYF. The chain couples TRBV2 to TRBJ2-5, with D tentatively TRBD1 (5 bases). The V gene lost 4 bases and the J gene lost 4 bases, with 10 bases spanning the gap. Germline CDR1 is SNHLY and CDR2 is FYNNEI. The CDR3 sequence is 13 residues long. Looking up the rest from reference TRBV2 and TRBJ2-5 gives the full variable domain: EPEVTQTPSHQVTQMGQEVILRCVPISNHLYFYWYRQILGQKVEFLVSFYNNEISEKSEIFDDQFSVERPDGSNFTLKIRSTKLEDSAMYFCASSGVRVETQYFGPGTRLLVL.

This clone was observed a handful of times. This chain links TRBV5-1 with TRBJ2-2; D is possibly TRBD2 (5 bases). Trimming took off 0 bases at V and 5 bases at J, with 8 bases between the two ends. CDR3 length equals 14 residues. Per germline, CDR1 SGHRS and CDR2 YFSETQ. CDR3 region: CASSLETGTGELFF. The DNA of the CDR3 is TGCGCCAGCAGCTTGGAGACGGGGACCGGGGAGCTGTTTTTT.

The gene calls are TRBV9 and TRBJ1-1, with 10 bases aligning to TRBD1. The ends lost 5 bases at V and 6 bases at J; junction bases unmatched: 10. Looked up from germline, CDR1 is SGDLS and CDR2 is YYNGEE. The CDR3 is 15 amino acids. The CDR3 nucleotides read TGTGCCAGCAGTTCCTCGGGACAGGGGACGTCTGAAGCTTTCTTT. This translates into CASSSSGQGTSEAFF. The complete variable domain, with remaining parts taken from reference TRBV9 and TRBJ1-1, reads DSGVTQTPKHLITATGQRVTLRCSPRSGDLSVYWYQQSLDQGLQFLIQYYNGEERAKGNILERFSAQQFPDLHSELNLSSLELGDSALYFCASSSSGQGTSEAFFGQGTRLTVV.

J is TRBJ1-4 and V is TRBV18, with D possibly matching TRBD1 (6 bases). Deletions cut 3 bases from V and 0 bases from J, with 11 bases between. Germline-derived CDR1 and CDR2 are KGHSH and LQKENI. The CDR3 loop spans 16 amino acids. The CDR3 DNA sequence: TGTGCCAGCTCACCTGGGACATCCGCAACTAATGAAAAACTGTTTTTT. Translated: CASSPGTSATNEKLFF.